This is a list of T cell receptor beta chains from one sample in a study of cytomegalovirus exposure and HLA in healthy donors. Sequencing was performed with immunoSEQ multiplex PCR; in TCRdb, only in-frame clones are kept and a portion is missing. Among fewer than 200,000 clones, roughly 77% were seen once, and the ten largest hold 1.5% to 2%. The sample consisted of PBMCs. The receptors shown here come from a woman aged 18-29 years in good health and CMV-seronegative. The CDR3 runs from the conserved cysteine through the conserved F or W. D genes are given only for firm matches. Only some rows state a clone size, as once, few, many or a class for expanded clones.

v_gene,abundance,j_gene,d_gene,CDR3nt,CDR3aa
TRBV19,NA,TRBJ1-1,TRBD1,TGTGCCACGGGACAGTTCACTGAAGCTTTCTTT,CATGQFTEAFF
TRBV4-2,NA,TRBJ1-3,NA,TGTGCCAGCAGTCAGGGTTGGGGATCTGGAAACACCATATATTTT,CASSQGWGSGNTIYF
TRBV6-1,NA,TRBJ2-3,NA,TGTGCCAGCAGTGAAGCCTGGAGGGTAAGGGGCACAGATACGCAGTATTTT,CASSEAWRVRGTDTQYF
TRBV5-1,NA,TRBJ1-3,NA,TGCGCCAGCAGCTTGGGGGCTTCAGGGATTGGAAACACCATATATTTT,CASSLGASGIGNTIYF
TRBV5-1,once,TRBJ2-5,TRBD1,TGCGCCAGCAGCTTACAGTTAACCGACGCCTACAGGGGATTGAACCAAGAGACCCAGTACTTC,CASSLQLTDAYRGLNQETQYF
TRBV2,NA,TRBJ2-2,TRBD1,TGTGCCAGCACTCTGCAGGGGGCCAACACCGGGGAGCTGTTTTTT,CASTLQGANTGELFF
TRBV27,NA,TRBJ2-1,TRBD2,TGTGCCAGCAGCGACGGGACTAGCGGGTACAATGAGCAGTTCTTC,CASSDGTSGYNEQFF
TRBV6-6,NA,TRBJ2-2,TRBD1,TGTGCCAGCAGCCACGGGACAGCGGTGGGGGAGCTGTTTTTT,CASSHGTAVGELFF
TRBV7-9,once,TRBJ1-5,TRBD1,TGTGCCAGCAGCTACGGTGGGGACAGGGGGGCTCAGCCCCAGCATTTT,CASSYGGDRGAQPQHF
TRBV27,NA,TRBJ1-5,NA,TGTGCCAGCAGTTTAAGGACACCCTATAGCAATCAGCCCCAGCATTTT,CASSLRTPYSNQPQHF
TRBV7-2,NA,TRBJ2-3,NA,TGTGCCAGCAGCATAAGGGGGGGGTGGATGATCACAGATACGCAGTATTTT,CASSIRGGWMITDTQYF
TRBV7-9,NA,TRBJ2-1,TRBD2,TGTTCCAGCAGCTTAGGTAGCGGGAAGTCCCTCTACAATGAGCAGTTCTTC,CSSSLGSGKSLYNEQFF
TRBV9,NA,TRBJ1-5,NA,TGTGCCAGCAGCGTAGGGCACGGCAATCAGCCCCAGCATTTT,CASSVGHGNQPQHF
TRBV7-9,NA,TRBJ2-7,NA,TGTGCCAGCAGCTTCGCGTCTTACTACGAGCAGTACTTC,CASSFASYYEQYF
TRBV7-9,few,TRBJ1-1,TRBD1,TGTGCCAGCAGCTCGGGGACAGGCGAGAACACTGAAGCTTTCTTT,CASSSGTGENTEAFF
TRBV4-1,few,TRBJ1-1,NA,TGCGCCAGCAGCCAGTTCCAGGGCCGGAACACTGAAGCTTTCTTT,CASSQFQGRNTEAFF
TRBV6-4,NA,TRBJ1-2,TRBD1,TGTGCCAGCAGTGACTCGACAGGGCCCTCTGGCTACACCTTC,CASSDSTGPSGYTF
TRBV5-6,NA,TRBJ1-2,NA,TGTGCCAGCAGCTTGGCCAATGGACAGTACTATGGCTACACCTTC,CASSLANGQYYGYTF
TRBV29-1,NA,TRBJ2-5,TRBD1,TGCAGCGTTAAAGTCCGGGACAGGGCCGAGACCCAGTACTTC,CSVKVRDRAETQYF
TRBV10-3,NA,TRBJ2-4,NA,TGTGCCATCAGTGGGGTTGGGGGGGCCAAAAACATTCAGTACTTC,CAISGVGGAKNIQYF
TRBV27,NA,TRBJ1-5,TRBD1,TGTGCCAGCAGTCCCTGGACAGGGGGCAATCAGCCCCAGCATTTT,CASSPWTGGNQPQHF
TRBV27,NA,TRBJ2-7,TRBD1,TGTGCCAGCAGTTTAAAGGGGGCGGGTGAGCAGTACTTC,CASSLKGAGEQYF
TRBV28,NA,TRBJ1-2,NA,TGTGCCAGCAGTTTGGGGGGGGGCAACTATGGCTACACCTTC,CASSLGGGNYGYTF
TRBV6-4,NA,TRBJ1-6,TRBD1,TGTGCCAGCAGTGAGGGGACAGGGAATTCACCCCTCCACTTT,CASSEGTGNSPLHF
TRBV4-2,NA,TRBJ2-7,TRBD2,TGTGCCAGCAGTGGGGCTAGCGGGAGCTCCTACGAGCAGTACTTC,CASSGASGSSYEQYF
TRBV5-1,NA,TRBJ1-1,TRBD1,TGCGCCAGCAGCGGAAAAAGGACAGGGGCGACGATACCGAACACTGAAGCTTTCTTT,CASSGKRTGATIPNTEAFF
TRBV9,NA,TRBJ2-5,NA,TGTGCCAGCAGCGTTTCGATGTTAGGTTCTGGGGCGCCCTCGCAAGAGACCCAGTACTTC,CASSVSMLGSGAPSQETQYF
TRBV13,NA,TRBJ2-1,TRBD2,TGTGCCAGCAGCCCATCGACTAGCGGAGCCTACAATGAGCAGTTCTTC,CASSPSTSGAYNEQFF
TRBV10-3,NA,TRBJ1-1,NA,TGTGCCATCAGTGAGTCCCTCGGACAGTTGAACACTGAAGCTTTCTTT,CAISESLGQLNTEAFF
TRBV5-1,NA,TRBJ2-1,TRBD2,TGCGCCAGCAGCTTGGAGGCGGGAGTCATACATGAGCAGTTCTTC,CASSLEAGVIHEQFF
TRBV4-1,NA,TRBJ2-2,TRBD2,TGCGCCAGCAGCCGGACTAGCGGCGCGAACACCGGGGAGCTGTTTTTT,CASSRTSGANTGELFF
TRBV5-6,once,TRBJ1-2,NA,TGTGCCAGCAGCTTGGCCCCCGGGTCTGACGGCTACACCTTC,CASSLAPGSDGYTF
TRBV19,NA,TRBJ2-2,TRBD1,TGTGCCAGCCGGGACAGGGGATCGGACACCGGGGAGCTGTTTTTT,CASRDRGSDTGELFF
TRBV6-4,few,TRBJ2-3,TRBD1,TGTGCCAGCAGTACTTCTACGCAGGGGGCAGATACGCAGTATTTT,CASSTSTQGADTQYF
TRBV9,NA,TRBJ1-5,TRBD1,TGTGCCAGCAGCCACTGCAGGGGGCGTTGGGATCAGCCCCAGCATTTT,CASSHCRGRWDQPQHF
TRBV18,NA,TRBJ2-1,NA,TGTGCCAGCTCACCACCGGCGAGCGATGAGCAGTTCTTC,CASSPPASDEQFF
TRBV6-1,once,TRBJ1-1,NA,TGTGCCAGCAGTGGGACAGACAACACTGAAGCTTTCTTT,CASSGTDNTEAFF
TRBV5-6,NA,TRBJ2-7,TRBD1,TGTGCCAGCAGCCGACAGGGGCCCTACGAGCAGTACTTC,CASSRQGPYEQYF
TRBV7-9,NA,TRBJ1-1,TRBD1,TGTGCCAGCAGTTCTGACAGGGGGCGAAAGACTGAAGCTTTCTTT,CASSSDRGRKTEAFF
TRBV5-1,NA,TRBJ2-5,NA,TGCGCCAGCAGCTTTGCGACAGCGTACCAAGAGACCCAGTACTTC,CASSFATAYQETQYF
TRBV5-4,once,TRBJ2-1,NA,TGTGCCAGCAGCTTGGGCGGGGCGAATTCCTACAATGAGCAGTTCTTC,CASSLGGANSYNEQFF
TRBV2,NA,TRBJ2-7,NA,TGTGCCAGCAGTAGGGGTAGGAGCTCCTACGAGCAGTACTTC,CASSRGRSSYEQYF
TRBV5-6,NA,TRBJ2-4,NA,TGTGCCAGCAGCTTGGAGGGACTAGCCAAAAACATTCAGTACTTC,CASSLEGLAKNIQYF
TRBV18,NA,TRBJ2-7,TRBD1,TGTGCCAGCTCACCACCCGGGACAGTCTCCTACGAGCAGTACTTC,CASSPPGTVSYEQYF
TRBV30,NA,TRBJ2-2,NA,TGTGCCTGTGCTAAGACAGACACCGGGGAGCTGTTTTTT,CACAKTDTGELFF
TRBV28,once,TRBJ2-1,TRBD1,TGTGCCAGCAGTTTCCGGACAGGGAGCTCCTACAATGAGCAGTTCTTC,CASSFRTGSSYNEQFF
TRBV5-4,few,TRBJ2-3,TRBD2,TGTGCCAGCCGGCCGTGGGGGGGTTTCACAGATACGCAGTATTTT,CASRPWGGFTDTQYF